One and the same sample provided the 24 T cell receptor beta chains below, sequenced in a study of follicular helper T cells after annual influenza vaccination (dated by TCRdb to the late 2010s). What this sample's time point label stands for: 2014-2015 season, 7 days after vaccination. Libraries were built with the immunoSEQ multiplex PCR assay. TCRdb re-hosts the immuneACCESS table, in-frame sequences only. Its copies lack some clones; in the studies checked, an unresolved V gene accounts for under half of them, and the cause for the rest is not known. This sample gives nearly 15,000 clones in total; about 81% of them show up just once. Approximately 1.3% of the sample rests with the top ten. The input for sequencing was CXCR5+ CD38- circulating T follicular helper cells from blood, taken 7 days after influenza vaccination. The cell subset or site label corresponds to: circulating Tfh, non-naive CD4+CXCR5+PD-1+ (ICOS+CD38+ or ICOS-CD38-). Source of these receptors: an adult who received the influenza vaccine.

V is TRBV19 and J is TRBJ1-5; 10 bases are a match to TRBD1. The CDR3 contains 17 residues. V was clipped by 9 bases and J by 5 bases; unmatched bases: 16. Germline V gene sequence: CDR1 LNHDA, CDR2 SQIVND (reference sequence). CDR3 coding DNA: TGTGCCAGATCTCTTCTGAAGACAGGGGGCGTGGATCAGCCCCAGCATTTT. Its protein product is CARSLLKTGGVDQPQHF.

The chain employs TRBV19 and TRBJ1-1; D perhaps matches TRBD1 (6 bases). This CDR3 is 15 amino acids long. V lost 5 bases and J 3 bases, leaving 16 bases between the germline ends. The germline CDR1 and CDR2 sequences are LNHDA and SQIVND (reference sequence). CDR3 sequence (DNA): TGTGCCAGTAGTCGTTCGAGGGGGTCGTACACTGAAGCTTTCTTT. Protein product: CASSRSRGSYTEAFF.

The chain combines TRBV28 with TRBJ2-5; 12 nucleotides match TRBD2. CDR1 is MDHEN, CDR2 SYDVKM, per germline. The CDR3 covers 15 residues. J lost 3 bases, V lost 6 bases, and 5 bases had no gene match. CDR3 amino acids: CASRPWTSGKETQYF. As DNA, the CDR3 is TGTGCCAGCAGACCCTGGACTAGCGGGAAAGAGACCCAGTACTTC.

The rearrangement links TRBV7-8 to TRBJ1-5; 9 bases match TRBD1. The trim removed 4 bases at V and 7 bases at J, leaving 5 bases unmatched. This CDR3 has 14 residues. Germline V gene data show CDR1 as SGHVS and CDR2 as FQNEAQ. The CDR3 DNA reads TGTGCCAGCAGCTCCGGGACAGGGCGGCAGCCCCAGCATTTT. This codes for CASSSGTGRQPQHF.

The J gene is TRBJ2-3, the V gene TRBV7-3, with 11 bases identical to TRBD2. The CDR3 totals 14 residues. Germline trimming cut 6 bases from V and 1 base from J; bases unmatched to any gene: 0. Germline-derived CDR1 and CDR2 are SGHTA and FQGTGA. This CDR3 is CASRTSGGTDTQYF. The CDR3 DNA is TGTGCCAGCAGGACTAGCGGGGGCACAGATACGCAGTATTTT.

The rearrangement uses TRBV5-1 and TRBJ1-2; D call uncertain. Germline values: CDR1 SGHRS, CDR2 YFSETQ. The CDR3 is 13 amino acids. Deletions cut 0 bases from V and 9 bases from J, with 12 bases between. This CDR3 reads CASSLDTGRRYTF. The CDR3 DNA reads TGCGCCAGCAGCTTGGACACGGGTCGTCGCTACACCTTC.

The chain combines TRBV5-1 with TRBJ2-7; tentatively, D is TRBD2 (5 bases). Germline lookup yields CDR1 SGHRS and CDR2 YFSETQ. V lost 3 bases and J 1 base, leaving 14 bases between the germline ends. There are 15 residues in the CDR3. The CDR3 protein is CASSWTDLKSYEQYF. For the CDR3, the DNA is TGCGCCAGCAGCTGGACTGACTTAAAATCCTACGAGCAGTACTTC.

V is TRBV2 and J is TRBJ1-3; no clear D gene. Germline assignment: CDR1 SNHLY and CDR2 FYNNEI. V dropped 11 bases and J dropped 1 base, with 12 bases sitting between them. The CDR3 is made up of 13 amino acids. The CDR3 here is CALRGSSGNTIYF. CDR3 sequence (DNA): TGTGCCCTCAGAGGCAGTTCTGGAAACACCATATATTTT.

The V gene is TRBV18, the J gene TRBJ2-7, with TRBD1 as a possible D gene (7 bases). Trimming pared 3 bases from V and 3 bases from J, leaving 12 bases between. From germline, CDR1 is KGHSH and CDR2 LQKENI. This CDR3 is built from 14 residues. CDR3 sequence: CASSPQGGGYEQYF. The CDR3 coding sequence is TGTGCCAGCTCACCGCAGGGGGGAGGCTACGAGCAGTACTTC. The complete variable domain, with remaining parts taken from reference TRBV18 and TRBJ2-7, reads NAGVMQNPRHLVRRRGQEARLRCSPMKGHSHVYWYRQLPEEGLKFMVYLQKENIIDESGMPKERFSAEFPKEGPSILRIQQVVRGDSAAYFCASSPQGGGYEQYFGPGTRLTVT.

This clone showed up just once. This chain links TRBV19 with TRBJ2-7; 7 nucleotides line up with TRBD1. V dropped 5 bases and J dropped 4; count of bases not matched to a gene: 8. Germline V lookup: CDR1 LNHDA, CDR2 SQIVND (reference sequence). The CDR3 length is 14 residues. The CDR3 spells CASSGRGNLYEQYF. In DNA form, the CDR3 reads TGTGCCAGTAGTGGCAGGGGGAACTTGTACGAGCAGTACTTC.

The gene calls are TRBV7-3 and TRBJ2-3, with D possibly matching TRBD2 (7 bases). Per the germline V gene, CDR1 is SGHTA and CDR2 is FQGTGA. The CDR3 totals 16 residues. Between the trimmed V and J ends, which lost 2 bases and 5 bases, there was a span of 17 bases. The CDR3 reads CASSLGLGGGGDTQYF. CDR3 nucleotide sequence: TGTGCCAGCAGCTTAGGCCTAGGGGGGGGAGGAGATACGCAGTATTTT.

The chain combines TRBV28 with TRBJ1-2, with 8 bases fitting TRBD1. Unmatched junction bases numbered 5, after V lost 7 bases and J lost 1 base. The CDR3 is made up of 14 amino acids. CDR1 and CDR2 from the germline V gene are MDHEN and SYDVKM. As DNA, the CDR3 is TGTGCCAGCACCACAGGGGGTGATAACTATGGCTACACCTTC. This encodes CASTTGGDNYGYTF.

V usage is TRBV5-1 and J usage is TRBJ2-1; 8 bases map to TRBD2. The CDR3 consists of 16 residues. The ends lost 2 bases at V and 6 bases at J; junction bases unmatched: 10. The germline V gene has CDR1 SGHRS and CDR2 YFSETQ. CDR3 in DNA: TGCGCCAGCAGCTTAGGTGATAGCGGGACGGTCAATGAGCAGTTCTTC. Protein: CASSLGDSGTVNEQFF. Variable domain in full (rest from reference TRBV5-1 and TRBJ2-1): KAGVTQTPRYLIKTRGQQVTLSCSPISGHRSVSWYQQTPGQGLQFLFEYFSETQRNKGNFPGRFSGRQFSNSRSEMNVSTLELGDSALYLCASSLGDSGTVNEQFFGPGTRLTVL.

This clone was detected once. The chain uses TRBV7-2 and TRBJ1-1; D may be TRBD1 (5 bases). CDR1 is SGHTA and CDR2 is FQGNSA in the germline V gene. Trimming pared 6 bases from V and 5 bases from J, leaving 16 bases between. The CDR3 consists of 14 residues. The CDR3 spells CASRFGGVSTEAFF. CDR3 nucleotides: TGTGCCAGCAGATTCGGGGGGGTTAGTACTGAAGCTTTCTTT.

A few counts support this clone. The CDR3 sequence: CASSLSGDTEAFF. CDR3 DNA: TGTGCCAGCAGCTTATCAGGGGACACTGAAGCTTTCTTT. The chain is built from TRBV11-2 and TRBJ1-1; D may be TRBD1 (6 bases). CDR3 length equals 13 residues. The ends were cut back, 2 bases at V and 3 bases at J, with 7 bases in the middle. Germline CDR1 and CDR2: SGHAT and FQNNGV.

This chain links TRBV29-1 with TRBJ2-1; TRBD1 might be the D (5 bases). Trimming left V 0 bases short and J 8 bases short, with 17 bases between. The CDR3 has 15 amino acids. Germline loops: CDR1 SQVTM, CDR2 ANQGSEA. The chain's CDR3 is CSVEEGVGRWDEQFF. CDR3 DNA sequence: TGCAGCGTTGAAGAAGGGGTGGGTCGTTGGGATGAGCAGTTCTTC.

This clone turned up a few times. This chain joins TRBV5-6 and TRBJ2-7, with D perhaps TRBD1 (6 bases). The CDR3 sequence is 13 residues long. From germline, CDR1 is SGHDT and CDR2 YYEEEE. V was trimmed by 0 bases and J by 5 bases, leaving 9 bases between them. The CDR3 nucleotides are TGTGCCAGCAGCTTGGACAGGGTTCACGAGCAGTACTTC. This gives the protein CASSLDRVHEQYF.

The chain links TRBV2 to TRBJ2-1, with 9 bases fitting TRBD2. Trimming removed 6 bases from V and 4 bases from J; junction bases left unmatched: 16. Germline-derived CDR1 and CDR2 are SNHLY and FYNNEI. The CDR3 covers 18 residues. CDR3 region: CASRARTSGRRLYNEQFF. The DNA for the CDR3 is TGTGCCAGCAGAGCCCGAACTAGCGGGCGACGGCTATACAATGAGCAGTTCTTC.

The rearrangement links TRBV5-1 to TRBJ2-3; a possible D gene is TRBD2 (6 bases). The CDR3 contains 16 residues. Germline CDR1 reads SGHRS; CDR2 reads YFSETQ. Trimming removed 0 bases at V and 5 bases at J, with 16 bases between. CDR3 in DNA: TGCGCCAGCAGCTTGGGATCCGGGAGTGGTGGAGATACGCAGTATTTT. Protein: CASSLGSGSGGDTQYF.

There are a few counts of this clone. This chain links TRBV10-3 with TRBJ2-5; TRBD2 matches 10 bases. This CDR3 region has 12 residues. V lost 11 bases to trimming and J lost 5 bases; unmatched junction nucleotides: 5. CDR1 and CDR2 (germline): ENHRY, SYGVKD. The CDR3, as DNA: TGTGCCGTTAGGACTAGCGGCGAGACCCAGTACTTC. It yields the protein CAVRTSGETQYF.

The CDR3 sequence: CSVVHSTNTEAFF. CDR3 in DNA: TGCAGCGTTGTACACAGTACGAACACTGAAGCTTTCTTT. The genes are TRBV29-1 and TRBJ1-1; D gene ambiguous. The V end lost 4 bases, the J end lost 1 base, and 10 bases lay between the germline ends. The germline V gene encodes CDR1 SQVTM and CDR2 ANQGSEA. The length of the CDR3 is 13 residues.

The rearrangement links TRBV5-6 to TRBJ1-2, with a tentative D call TRBD1 (5 bases). The germline gives CDR1 SGHDT, CDR2 YYEEEE. This CDR3 has 15 amino acids. V lost 5 bases and J lost 0, with 14 bases in between. The DNA for the CDR3 is TGTGCCAGCAGAAGGCGGGGCACAACTAACTATGGCTACACCTTC. Protein: CASRRRGTTNYGYTF.

The chain recombines TRBV27 with TRBJ1-2; a weak D match, TRBD1 (6 bases). The CDR3 is 13 amino acids. Germline CDR1 is MNHEY and CDR2 is SMNVEV (reference sequence). With 6 bases removed from V and 5 bases from J, the gap between germline ends came to 13 bases. CDR3 nucleotide sequence: TGTGCCAGCAGCCCGGGACATTTATATGGCTACACCTTC. It encodes CASSPGHLYGYTF.

The chain recombines TRBV9 with TRBJ2-1; D is perhaps TRBD2 (6 bases). This CDR3 spans 16 amino acids. The V gene lost 7 bases and the J gene lost 5 bases, with 22 bases spanning the gap. Looked up from germline, CDR1 is SGDLS and CDR2 is YYNGEE. In nucleotides, the CDR3 is TGTGCCAGCTCCCAAGGCGTGAGGGAGGTAAACAATGAGCAGTTCTTC. This codes for CASSQGVREVNNEQFF.